Listed below are T cell receptor beta chains from one sample, sequenced in a study of CD8+ T cells in alopecia areata. The protocol was immunoSEQ multiplex PCR, while the TCRdb copy is restricted to in-frame clones and leaves out a portion. The sample lists 150,000 to 200,000 clones; over 45% were seen once. Sample: CD4+ T cells sorted from blood, taken at week 24, from a patient treated with tofacitinib. These receptors originate from a human donor with alopecia areata. CDR3s include the opening cysteine and the closing phenylalanine or tryptophan. The D gene is left open where the match is weak. Rows may omit the clone size; those that give it use once, few, many or a size class.

v_call	clone_size	j_call	d_call	cdr3_aa	cdr3_nt
TRBV9	few	TRBJ1-6	.	CASSVDGNYNSPLHF	TGTGCCAGCAGCGTAGACGGTAACTATAATTCACCCCTCCACTTT
TRBV29-1	.	TRBJ2-5	TRBD2	CGRQREWKTQYF	TGCGGCCGGCAGCGGGAGTGGAAGACCCAGTACTTC
TRBV7-2	.	TRBJ1-5	.	CASSPDSSYSNQPQHF	TGTGCCAGCAGCCCGGACAGCTCCTATAGCAATCAGCCCCAGCATTTT
TRBV7-7	.	TRBJ2-5	.	CASSPKETQYF	TGTGCCAGCAGCCCCAAAGAGACCCAGTACTTC
TRBV18	.	TRBJ2-5	.	CASSLHPQETQYF	TGTGCCAGCTCACTCCATCCTCAAGAGACCCAGTACTTC
TRBV29-1	.	TRBJ1-3	.	CSVELQGLGGNTIYF	TGCAGCGTGGAACTACAGGGTCTCGGCGGAAACACCATATATTTT
TRBV4-3	.	TRBJ1-1	.	CASSQTPPNTEAFF	TGCGCCAGCAGCCAGACTCCCCCAAACACTGAAGCTTTCTTT
TRBV7-2	.	TRBJ2-1	.	CASSQDLNEQFF	TGTGCCAGCAGTCAGGACCTCAATGAGCAGTTCTTC
TRBV14	few	TRBJ2-5	TRBD2	CASSQDLLRGARQTQYF	TGTGCCAGCAGCCAAGATCTCTTGCGGGGGGCGCGTCAGACCCAGTACTTC
TRBV5-5	.	TRBJ2-2	.	CASSLSGTLNTGELFF	TGTGCCAGCAGCTTGAGCGGGACACTAAACACCGGGGAGCTGTTTTTT
TRBV29-1	.	TRBJ1-1	TRBD1	CSTLGQGGTEAFF	TGCAGCACCCTGGGACAGGGGGGTACTGAAGCTTTCTTT
TRBV25-1	.	TRBJ1-6	.	CASSGTLNNSPLHF	TGTGCCAGCAGTGGGACACTCAATAATTCACCCCTCCACTTT
TRBV9	.	TRBJ2-1	TRBD2	CASSVAGRAYNEQFF	TGTGCCAGCAGCGTAGCCGGGAGGGCCTACAATGAGCAGTTCTTC
TRBV14	.	TRBJ2-1	.	CASSPGAARGGYNEQFF	TGTGCCAGCAGCCCCGGGGCGGCAAGGGGTGGCTACAATGAGCAGTTCTTC